A selection of T cell receptor beta chains follows, all from one sample in a study of control samples from healthy donors and cancer patients. Generated by immunoSEQ multiplex PCR, the TCRdb table keeps only in-frame clones and is missing some. The sample records 70,000 to 95,000 clones, approximately 91% being singletons. The sample was blood. The receptor source for this set is a woman in her 30s in good health. Each CDR3 is given with its conserved first and last residue. Fields, in order: V gene, CDR3 length, J gene, D gene, clone size, CDR3 DNA, CDR3 protein. A D gene is named only where the DNA matches it firmly. Clone size is not always given. Where it is, it says once, few, many or a class for expanded clones.

TRBV2,15,TRBJ1-5,TRBD1,few,TGTGCCAGCAGCATGACAGGGGTGAGCAATCAGCCCCAGCATTTT,CASSMTGVSNQPQHF
TRBV19,14,TRBJ1-1,-,few,TGTGCCAGTAGTATCGCAGGGAGGAACACTGAAGCTTTCTTT,CASSIAGRNTEAFF
TRBV18,16,TRBJ2-3,TRBD2,-,TGTGCCAGCTCACCGGGGGGGACCTCTAGCACAGATACGCAGTATTTT,CASSPGGTSSTDTQYF
TRBV5-1,17,TRBJ2-4,TRBD1,-,TGCGCCAGCAGCCCGTCGGGGACAGGGGGCACCAAAAACATTCAGTACTTC,CASSPSGTGGTKNIQYF
TRBV18,16,TRBJ2-7,TRBD1,-,TGTGCCAGCTCACCCCAGGGGGCGGGGTACTACTCCGAGCAGTACTTC,CASSPQGAGYYSEQYF
TRBV7-9,15,TRBJ1-6,-,-,TGTGCCAGCAGCTTTGCGGGACACGCCATCTCACCCCTCCACTTT,CASSFAGHAISPLHF
TRBV5-6,15,TRBJ2-2,-,-,TGTGCCAGCAGTCGGTTAACAAGGGACACCGGGGAGCTGTTTTTT,CASSRLTRDTGELFF
TRBV7-2,14,TRBJ2-3,-,-,TGTGCCAGCAGCTTCGTCAGCGGGCGAGATACGCAGTATTTT,CASSFVSGRDTQYF
TRBV5-6,15,TRBJ2-4,TRBD1,once,TGTGCCAGCGGGCGACAGGGGGCGACCAAAAACATTCAGTACTTC,CASGRQGATKNIQYF
TRBV7-2,17,TRBJ1-1,-,-,TGTGCCAGCAGCCGCGATCGTGGAGGCAGCCTGAACACTGAAGCTTTCTTT,CASSRDRGGSLNTEAFF
TRBV7-2,14,TRBJ1-4,-,-,TGTGCCAGCAGCTGGTACGGCTCGGGCGAAAAACTGTTTTTT,CASSWYGSGEKLFF
TRBV27,15,TRBJ2-5,TRBD2,few,TGTGCCAGCAGTTCCCTAAGCGGGGGTCAAGAGACCCAGTACTTC,CASSSLSGGQETQYF
TRBV9,16,TRBJ2-2,-,-,TGTGCCAGCAGCGCCCGACAGTACGCGAACACCGGGGAGCTGTTTTTT,CASSARQYANTGELFF
TRBV29-1,14,TRBJ2-1,-,-,TGCAGCGTGGTGGATGCGGGAATCTACAATGAGCAGTTCTTC,CSVVDAGIYNEQFF
TRBV7-3,15,TRBJ2-1,-,-,TGTGCCAGCAGCTTGACTGGGGACTCCTACAATGAGCAGTTCTTC,CASSLTGDSYNEQFF
TRBV5-1,17,TRBJ2-5,TRBD2,-,TGCGCCAGCAGCTTGGCCCTAGCGGGGGGGCCCCAAGAGACCCAGTACTTC,CASSLALAGGPQETQYF
TRBV7-3,15,TRBJ1-6,-,-,TGTGCCAGCAGCTCCATGGTCCAGAGTAATTCACCCCTCCACTTT,CASSSMVQSNSPLHF
TRBV7-2,14,TRBJ2-7,-,-,TGTGCCAGCAGCGTTGGGCAGCGGATGGGAGAGCAGTACTTC,CASSVGQRMGEQYF
TRBV6-1,16,TRBJ1-3,-,-,TGTGCCAGCAGTGATTGGAGACTGATCTCTGGAAACACCATATATTTT,CASSDWRLISGNTIYF
TRBV7-9,15,TRBJ2-6,-,-,TGTGCCAGCAGCGGTGACAGGTCGGGGGCCAACGTCCTGACTTTC,CASSGDRSGANVLTF
TRBV11-2,14,TRBJ1-6,-,-,TGTGCCAGCAGCTTAGAGGTACCAAATTCACCCCTCCACTTT,CASSLEVPNSPLHF
TRBV10-3,16,TRBJ1-6,-,once,TGTGCCATCAGCCAGACCGGGGGCCCTAATAATTCACCCCTCCACTTT,CAISQTGGPNNSPLHF
TRBV6-5,14,TRBJ1-2,-,-,TGTGCCAGCAGTTACTCCCCCCAGGGAGGTGGCTACACCTTC,CASSYSPQGGGYTF
TRBV4-1,15,TRBJ2-7,TRBD1,few,TGCGCCAGCAGCCTCCGACAGGGGGCCCCTAACGAGCAGTACTTC,CASSLRQGAPNEQYF
TRBV3-1/TRBV3-2,16,TRBJ1-6,-,-,TGTGCCAGCAGCTCGGGAGGGGTGGGGGGTAATTCACCCCTCCACTTT,CASSSGGVGGNSPLHF
TRBV25-1,15,TRBJ2-7,TRBD1,-,TGTGCCAGCAGTGATCCGGGACAGGGGACAAACGAGCAGTACTTC,CASSDPGQGTNEQYF
TRBV10-2,15,TRBJ1-4,-,-,TGCGCCAGCAGTGAGTCGCGGGTCCTTAATGAAAAACTGTTTTTT,CASSESRVLNEKLFF
TRBV7-9,13,TRBJ1-5,-,-,TGTGCCAGCAGCTTCGGGGCTCGGGGGCCCCAGCATTTT,CASSFGARGPQHF
TRBV4-1,15,TRBJ1-2,-,-,TGCGCCAGCAGCCAAGAATCGGCAGACTTCGATGGCTACACCTTC,CASSQESADFDGYTF
TRBV10-1,13,TRBJ1-4,-,-,TGCGCCAGCAGTGATTCGGTAAAGGAAAAACTGTTTTTT,CASSDSVKEKLFF
TRBV27,14,TRBJ2-7,-,-,TGTGCCAGCAGTTTAGGACAGAGCTCCTACGAGCAGTACTTC,CASSLGQSSYEQYF
TRBV6-5,15,TRBJ2-7,TRBD1,-,TGTGCCAGCAGTCCCGGGACAGGGGGCTTCTACGAGCAGTACTTC,CASSPGTGGFYEQYF
TRBV6-1,16,TRBJ2-5,-,-,TGTGCCAGCAGTGACGGGACCTCGCCACACCAAGAGACCCAGTACTTC,CASSDGTSPHQETQYF
TRBV12-3/TRBV12-4,13,TRBJ1-5,-,-,TGTGCCAGCAGTTTGGACGTGGATCAGCCCCAGCATTTT,CASSLDVDQPQHF
TRBV7-2,17,TRBJ2-1,TRBD2,-,TGTGCCAGCAGCCCCGTGGAACTAGCGGGGGGCTACAATGAGCAGTTCTTC,CASSPVELAGGYNEQFF
TRBV15,17,TRBJ2-7,-,-,TGTGCCACCAGCAGTAGTCCTGGACGAAGGTTGAGGGACGAGCAGTACTTC,CATSSSPGRRLRDEQYF
TRBV24-1,12,TRBJ2-2,-,-,TGTGCCACCAGTCTTACAGGGCGGGAGCTGTTTTTT,CATSLTGRELFF
TRBV28,16,TRBJ2-3,-,-,TGTGCCAGCAGTTTATGGAGGGGCCTGACCACAGATACGCAGTATTTT,CASSLWRGLTTDTQYF
TRBV12-3/TRBV12-4,13,TRBJ1-2,TRBD1,-,TGTGCCAGCAGAAAGGGACAGCCCTATGGCTACACCTTC,CASRKGQPYGYTF
TRBV10-3,14,TRBJ1-1,TRBD1,few,TGTGCCATCAGGGGACAGGGGCTTAACACTGAAGCTTTCTTT,CAIRGQGLNTEAFF
TRBV9,15,TRBJ2-5,TRBD2,once,TGTGCCAGCAGCCCTAGCGGCTTTCCCCAAGAGACCCAGTACTTC,CASSPSGFPQETQYF
TRBV19,18,TRBJ2-4,-,-,TGTGCCAGTAGTCCCCTCCCAGGGTTTAACAAGGCCAAAAACATTCAGTACTTC,CASSPLPGFNKAKNIQYF
TRBV5-1,19,TRBJ2-7,-,-,TGCGCCAGCAGCTTGGCGCGGGCGGCGGGGTCTTCCGGAGTACACGAGCAGTACTTC,CASSLARAAGSSGVHEQYF
TRBV5-1,16,TRBJ1-6,TRBD1,-,TGCGCCAGCAGCGACCGGGACAGGGTAGTAGGTTCACCCCTCCACTTT,CASSDRDRVVGSPLHF
TRBV27,15,TRBJ1-2,TRBD1,-,TGTGCCAGCAGTCGCAGACAGGGTCTGTTTGATGGCTACACCTTC,CASSRRQGLFDGYTF
TRBV6-5,14,TRBJ1-6,-,once,TGTGCCAGCAGTTACTCCGGACGAAATTCACCCCTCCACTTT,CASSYSGRNSPLHF
TRBV28,15,TRBJ2-2,TRBD1,-,TGTGCCAGCCGGGACAGAAAAAAAAACACCGGGGAGCTGTTTTTT,CASRDRKKNTGELFF
TRBV2,15,TRBJ1-1,-,-,TGTGCCAGCAGTGGGGGCAGGTGGGTGAACACTGAAGCTTTCTTT,CASSGGRWVNTEAFF
TRBV7-2,13,TRBJ1-3,-,-,TGTGCCAGCAGCTTAAACCCGGCCGACACCATATATTTT,CASSLNPADTIYF
TRBV2,16,TRBJ2-3,TRBD2,-,TGTGCCAGCAGCCGCGTCTTTAGCGGGGGAGGGGATACGCAGTATTTT,CASSRVFSGGGDTQYF
TRBV5-1,14,TRBJ1-4,-,-,TGCGCCAGCAGCTTGGGGCCAAGTAATGAAAAACTGTTTTTT,CASSLGPSNEKLFF
TRBV5-5,14,TRBJ1-2,TRBD1,-,TGTGCCAGCAGCTTGGAGGACAGGGGGTATGGCCACACCTTC,CASSLEDRGYGHTF
TRBV3-1/TRBV3-2,13,TRBJ1-2,-,-,TGTGCCAGCAGCCCGACAACGAACTATGGCTACACCTTC,CASSPTTNYGYTF
TRBV19,15,TRBJ2-1,-,-,TGTGCCAGTAGATCGGCTAGCCGGTCCTACAATGAGCAGTTCTTC,CASRSASRSYNEQFF
TRBV19,15,TRBJ1-5,-,-,TGTGCCAGTAGTATAGTTGGCCTCAGCAATCAGCCCCAGCATTTT,CASSIVGLSNQPQHF
TRBV6-9,8,TRBJ1-4,-,-,TGTGCCAGCAATGAACTGTTTTTT,CASNELFF